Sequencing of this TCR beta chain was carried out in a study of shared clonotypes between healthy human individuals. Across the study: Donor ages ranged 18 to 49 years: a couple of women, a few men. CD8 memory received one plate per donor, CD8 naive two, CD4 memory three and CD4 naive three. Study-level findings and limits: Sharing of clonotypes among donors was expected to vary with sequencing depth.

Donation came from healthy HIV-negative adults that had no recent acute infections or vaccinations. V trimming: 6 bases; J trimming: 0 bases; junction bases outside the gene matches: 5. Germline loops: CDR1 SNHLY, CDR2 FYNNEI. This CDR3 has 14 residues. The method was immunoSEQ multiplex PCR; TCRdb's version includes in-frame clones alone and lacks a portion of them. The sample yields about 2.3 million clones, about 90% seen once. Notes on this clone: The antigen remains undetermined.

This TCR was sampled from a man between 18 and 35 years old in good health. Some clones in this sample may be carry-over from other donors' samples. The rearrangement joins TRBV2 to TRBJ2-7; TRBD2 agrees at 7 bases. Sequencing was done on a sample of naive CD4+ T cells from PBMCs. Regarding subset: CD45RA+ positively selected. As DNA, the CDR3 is TGTGCCAGCAGGGGGACTACCGCCTCCTACGAGCAGTACTTC. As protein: CASRGTTASYEQYF.